The 28 T cell receptor beta chains listed next were all sequenced from one sample in a study of T cells in Graves' hyperthyroidism and ophthalmopathy. Regions amplified from RNA transcripts were the TCR beta CDR3 regions. The study used the HTBI primer set for a first-round RT-PCR of the TCR CDR3. TCRdb analysed the multiplex PCR reads with MiXCR anew, one entry per CDR3 protein. The data contain nearly 600,000 distinct CDR3 sequences, 13% to 15% of them singletons. The sequenced sample consisted of blood. These receptors all come from a woman between 18 and 30 years old with Graves' ophthalmopathy.

This clonotype was picked up many times. The chain recombines TRBV7-9 with TRBJ1-1; D remains unclear. Trimming cost V 5 bases and J 5 bases, with 12 bases left between them. This CDR3 is 13 amino acids long. CDR1 and CDR2 (germline): SEHNR, FQNEAQ (reference sequence). The CDR3 reads CASSPPGATEAFF. CDR3 coding DNA: TGTGCCAGCAGCCCACCCGGTGCGACTGAAGCTTTCTTT. The variable domain in full, with the rest retrieved from reference TRBV7-9 and TRBJ1-1, is DTGVSQNPRHKITKRGQNVTFRCDPISEHNRLYWYRQTLGQGPEFLTYFQNEAQLEKSRLLSDRFSAERPKGSFSTLEIQRTEQGDSAMYLCASSPPGATEAFFGQGTRLTVV.

This clonotype was counted at least ten times. The chain links TRBV12-3 or TRBV12-4 to TRBJ2-7; TRBD1 matches at 7 bases. V shed 4 bases and J 2 bases; nucleotides not matched to a gene: 11. The CDR3 runs to 16 residues. The DNA of the CDR3 is TGTGCCAGCAGTTCGGACAGGCGGACACGACCCTACGAGCAGTACTTC. Protein product: CASSSDRRTRPYEQYF.

The chain links TRBV6-5 to TRBJ2-4; D is ambiguous. V gave up 4 bases and J gave up 9 bases, with 13 bases separating them. The CDR3 length is 13 residues. Germline V lookup: CDR1 MNHEY, CDR2 SVGAGI. As DNA, the CDR3 is TGTGCCAGCAGTTCCCGCATTGGGTCCATTCAGTACTTC. It yields the protein CASSSRIGSIQYF.

This clonotype has ten or more counts. This chain joins TRBV20-1 and TRBJ2-1, with 13 positions matching TRBD2. With V trimmed by 6 bases and J by 5 bases, 4 bases remained unmatched. Germline CDR1 and CDR2: DFQATT and SNEGSKA (reference sequence). CDR3 length: 14 residues. The CDR3 nucleotides read TGCAGTGCGCGCGGGACTAGCGGGGACAATGAGCAGTTCTTC. Translating gives CSARGTSGDNEQFF.

At least ten counts were recorded for this clonotype. This chain connects TRBV20-1 to TRBJ1-1; D is undetermined. V was trimmed by 1 base and J by 6 bases, leaving 9 bases between them. The CDR3 sequence is 12 residues long. Looked up from germline, CDR1 is DFQATT and CDR2 is SNEGSKA (reference sequence). DNA for the CDR3: TGCAGTGCTAGAGGCGGGCTTGCTGAAGCTTTCTTT. The encoded protein is CSARGGLAEAFF.

This clonotype was seen repeatedly, ten times or more. The genes are TRBV7-8 and TRBJ2-1, with D possibly matching TRBD1 (5 bases). This CDR3 is 16 amino acids long. Trimming pared 1 base from V and 0 bases from J, leaving 10 bases between. From germline, CDR1 is SGHVS and CDR2 FQNEAQ. CDR3 nucleotide sequence: TGTGCCAGCAGCTTAGTTGACAGCCGCTCCTACAATGAGCAGTTCTTC. It codes for CASSLVDSRSYNEQFF.

In this sample, this clonotype turned up many times. The chain combines TRBV7-6 with TRBJ1-1; no clear D. From germline, CDR1 is SGHVS and CDR2 FNYEAQ. CDR3 length: 13 amino acids. The V end lost 3 bases, the J end lost 5 bases, and 10 bases lay between the germline ends. The chain's CDR3 is CASSFGEETEAFF. The CDR3 nucleotides read TGTGCCAGCAGCTTTGGGGAGGAGACTGAAGCTTTCTTT.

This clonotype has ten or more counts. CDR3 amino acids: CASRRDRGWVNTEAFF. CDR3 bases: TGTGCCAGCAGACGCGACAGGGGGTGGGTGAACACTGAAGCTTTCTTT. The chain recombines TRBV2 with TRBJ1-1, with 9 positions matching TRBD1. Trimming cost V 6 bases and J 0 bases; bases outside gene matches: 8. The CDR3 runs to 16 residues. CDR1 SNHLY and CDR2 FYNNEI come from the germline V gene.

This clonotype was seen many times. The J gene is TRBJ2-7, the V gene TRBV6-1; TRBD1 agrees at 9 bases. The CDR3 loop spans 16 amino acids. Trimming took 5 bases from V and 3 from J; bases not matched to a gene: 11. From germline, CDR1 is MNHNS and CDR2 SASEGT. Written as DNA, the CDR3 is TGTGCCAGCAGTTCCGACCACCGGGACAGGGACTACGAGCAGTACTTC. Its protein is CASSSDHRDRDYEQYF.

A note on this clonotype: A much larger clone is a single base away; this may be a read error. The CDR3 spells CASSLGKLAVHEQFF. DNA of the CDR3: TGTGCCAGCAGCTTAGGAAAACTAGCGGTGCACGAGCAGTTCTTC. J is TRBJ2-1 and V is TRBV7-8; 8 bases map to TRBD2. Germline loops: CDR1 SGHVS, CDR2 FQNEAQ. There are 15 residues in the CDR3. Losses at the gene ends were 1 base for V and 10 bases for J; bases not matched to a gene: 9.

This clonotype was observed a few times. The rearrangement joins TRBV5-1 to TRBJ1-5, with D unclear. V was clipped by 4 bases and J by 5 bases, with 13 bases between them. The CDR3 extends over 14 amino acids. Germline V gene sequence: CDR1 SGHRS, CDR2 YFSETQ. CDR3: CASSPAGRDQPQHF. The CDR3 bases are TGCGCCAGCAGCCCGGCGGGGAGGGATCAGCCCCAGCATTTT.

This clonotype was found a few times. The chain employs TRBV4-2 and TRBJ1-1, with D perhaps matching TRBD1 (5 bases). CDR3 length: 15 residues. Germline V gene lookup returns CDR1 LGHNA and CDR2 YNFKEQ. V gave up 0 bases and J gave up 4 bases, with 12 bases separating them. The chain's CDR3 is CASSQDNAGGTEAFF. The CDR3 DNA follows: TGTGCCAGCAGCCAAGATAACGCCGGGGGCACTGAAGCTTTCTTT.

This clonotype was observed at least ten times. The chain links TRBV7-9 to TRBJ2-7; weak D call: TRBD1 (5 bases). The V gene's germline CDR1 is SEHNR and CDR2 FQNEAQ (reference sequence). This CDR3 is 13 amino acids long. The V end lost 2 bases, the J end lost 1 base, and 6 bases lay between the germline ends. The CDR3 sequence is CASSLRTSYEQYF. Here the CDR3 DNA reads TGTGCCAGCAGCTTAAGGACATCCTACGAGCAGTACTTC. The whole variable domain, remainder taken from reference TRBV7-9 and TRBJ2-7, is DTGVSQNPRHKITKRGQNVTFRCDPISEHNRLYWYRQTLGQGPEFLTYFQNEAQLEKSRLLSDRFSAERPKGSFSTLEIQRTEQGDSAMYLCASSLRTSYEQYFGPGTRLTVT.

This clonotype was detected a few times. The chain uses TRBV6-2 or TRBV6-3 and TRBJ2-1, with 7 bases that match TRBD2. Germline values: CDR1 MNHEY, CDR2 SVGEGT. J lost 0 bases, V lost 5 bases, and 4 bases had no gene match. The CDR3 is made up of 15 amino acids. The CDR3 DNA reads as TGTGCCAGCAGTCGAAGCGGGATCTCCTACAATGAGCAGTTCTTC. Protein sequence: CASSRSGISYNEQFF.

This clonotype came up many times. V and J are TRBV2 and TRBJ1-5; no definite D call. Trimming removed 7 bases at V and 4 bases at J, with 14 bases between. The CDR3 is 14 residues long. Germline V gives CDR1 SNHLY, CDR2 FYNNEI. CDR3 amino acids: CASTDPGWNQPQHF. The CDR3 region has the DNA TGTGCCAGCACCGACCCGGGTTGGAATCAGCCCCAGCATTTT.

Only a few counts were recorded for this clonotype. The chain uses TRBV27 and TRBJ2-7, with D possibly matching TRBD2 (6 bases). The CDR3 consists of 13 residues. Trimming left V 6 bases short and J 3 bases short, with 12 bases between. The germline gives CDR1 MNHEY, CDR2 SMNVEV (reference sequence). The CDR3 bases are TGTGCCAGCAGGTTAGCGGTTAGCTACGAGCAGTACTTC. As protein: CASRLAVSYEQYF.

At least ten counts were recorded for this clonotype. V and J are TRBV20-1 and TRBJ2-7; D not certain. The CDR3 has 14 amino acids. Germline values: CDR1 DFQATT, CDR2 SNEGSKA (reference sequence). The ends were cut back, 5 bases at V and 0 bases at J, with 14 bases in the middle. This chain's CDR3 is CSASDWGSSYEQYF. In nucleotides, the CDR3 is TGCAGTGCTTCGGATTGGGGTAGCTCCTACGAGCAGTACTTC.

This clonotype was counted ten times or more. This chain connects TRBV2 to TRBJ1-6, with D perhaps matching TRBD1 (6 bases). This CDR3 has 14 amino acids. Trimming shortened V by 0 bases and J by 8 bases, and 8 bases separated the two germline ends. The germline V gene encodes CDR1 SNHLY and CDR2 FYNNEI. The CDR3 DNA reads TGTGCCAGCAGTGAAGCGGGGGCTCATTCACCCCTCCACTTT. Residues: CASSEAGAHSPLHF.

The sample holds a few counts of this clonotype. This chain uses TRBV7-9 with TRBJ1-2; 7 positions agree with TRBD1. This CDR3 spans 14 amino acids. V lost 1 base, J lost 4 bases, and 3 bases stayed unmatched. Germline V gene data show CDR1 as SEHNR and CDR2 as FQNEAQ (reference sequence). CDR3 DNA: TGTGCCAGCAGCTTAGTTGGGACAGCCTATGGCTACACCTTC. Translation: CASSLVGTAYGYTF. The complete variable domain, with remaining parts taken from reference TRBV7-9 and TRBJ1-2, reads DTGVSQNPRHKITKRGQNVTFRCDPISEHNRLYWYRQTLGQGPEFLTYFQNEAQLEKSRLLSDRFSAERPKGSFSTLEIQRTEQGDSAMYLCASSLVGTAYGYTFGSGTRLTVV.

At least ten counts were recorded for this clonotype. This rearrangement joins TRBV28 to TRBJ2-7; D could derive from TRBD1 or TRBD2 (6 bases each). From germline, CDR1 is MDHEN and CDR2 SYDVKM. The CDR3 contains 13 residues. V lost 7 bases and J 4 bases, leaving 14 bases between the germline ends. In DNA form, the CDR3 reads TGTGCCAGCACAAGGGGGGACGGGTACGAGCAGTACTTC. Translation gives CASTRGDGYEQYF.

This chain uses TRBV29-1 with TRBJ1-2, with no clear D. The CDR3 has 11 amino acids. V lost 4 bases to trimming and J lost 1 base, with 4 bases between them. Germline-derived CDR1 and CDR2 are SQVTM and ANQGSEA. CDR3 amino acids: CSVAHNYGYTF. DNA of the CDR3: TGCAGCGTTGCCCATAACTATGGCTACACCTTC.

On this clonotype itself: A read error may produce the germline difference seen at one junction end. V and J are TRBV9 and TRBJ2-3, with D unclear. CDR1 and CDR2 from the germline V gene are SGDLS and YYNGEE. This CDR3 is built from 13 residues. CDR3 amino acids: CAGSASGADTQYF. CDR3 DNA: TGTGCCGGCAGCGCCTCAGGTGCAGATACGCAGTATTTT.

This clonotype was detected ten times or more. V is TRBV2 and J is TRBJ1-1; possible D gene TRBD1, 5 bases. The germline CDR1 and CDR2 sequences are SNHLY and FYNNEI. The V end lost 4 bases, the J end lost 3 bases, and 15 bases lay between the germline ends. The CDR3 contains 15 residues. The DNA of the CDR3 is TGTGCCAGCAGTGCGCAGGGTATCAGGGACACTGAAGCTTTCTTT. Translating it yields CASSAQGIRDTEAFF.

The sample holds a few counts of this clonotype. This chain connects TRBV6-2 or TRBV6-3 to TRBJ2-7; 9 bases fit TRBD1. V lost 0 bases, J lost 3 bases, and 6 bases stayed unmatched. This CDR3 comprises 16 residues. Germline-derived CDR1 and CDR2 are MNHEY and SVGEGT. CDR3 in amino acids: CASSYSGQGLDYEQYF. The CDR3, as DNA: TGTGCCAGCAGTTACTCGGGACAGGGTCTAGACTACGAGCAGTACTTC.

Many counts were recorded for this clonotype. The chain is built from TRBV7-9 and TRBJ1-5, with unresolved D. Germline CDR1 is SEHNR and CDR2 is FQNEAQ (reference sequence). CDR3 size: 13 residues. Trimming cost V 0 bases and J 5 bases, with 5 bases left between them. CDR3 DNA sequence: TGTGCCAGCAGCTTAGCGGAACATCAGCCCCAGCATTTT. Translated: CASSLAEHQPQHF.

This clonotype was counted many times. The chain has TRBV2 and TRBJ2-1, with D maybe TRBD2 (6 bases). The germline V gene encodes CDR1 SNHLY and CDR2 FYNNEI. The CDR3 consists of 15 residues. V was clipped by 5 bases and J by 9 bases, with 20 bases between them. CDR3 in DNA: TGTGCCAGCAGTTTCCCCGGGACTCTCGGGGGTGAGCAGTTCTTC. It is translated as CASSFPGTLGGEQFF.

This clonotype was recorded many times. V gene TRBV5-1 combines with J gene TRBJ2-5; D might be TRBD2 (5 bases). V shed 0 bases and J shed 5 bases, with 11 bases lying between them. This CDR3 contains 14 residues. Germline CDR1 reads SGHRS; CDR2 reads YFSETQ. CDR3: CASSLELGWETQYF. The CDR3 DNA sequence: TGCGCCAGCAGCTTGGAACTAGGTTGGGAGACCCAGTACTTC.

This clonotype was seen many times. The chain recombines TRBV5-1 with TRBJ2-3; 10 nucleotides line up with TRBD1. The CDR3 loop spans 15 amino acids. The ends lost 4 bases at V and 3 bases at J; junction bases unmatched: 5. Germline CDR1 is SGHRS and CDR2 is YFSETQ. Here the CDR3 DNA reads TGCGCCAGCAGCCCTGGACAGGGGGAGACAGATACGCAGTATTTT. This encodes CASSPGQGETDTQYF.